Listed below are T cell receptor beta chains from one sample, sequenced in a study of T-cell reconstitution after alpha-beta-depleted transplantation in children. TCRdb re-derived calls from the PCR reads in MiXCR, one entry per CDR3 protein. The sample contains 450,000 to 550,000 distinct CDR3 sequences, about an eighth of which appear only once. The material sequenced was PBMCs, mostly from graft donor cells, taken 180 days after TCRalphabeta/CD19-depleted stem cell transplant. The receptors were sampled from a female patient under 10 years old who had a stem cell transplant for aplastic anemia, so the T cells may come from the graft donor. The CDR3 runs from the conserved cysteine through the conserved F or W. Each record gives: CDR3 protein, CDR3 DNA, V gene, D gene, clone size, J gene. D genes are given only for firm matches. Size is stated for part of the rows, as once, few or many counts, or as a class when the clone is expanded.

CSVVGRGAGNTIYF TGCAGCGTTGTAGGCAGGGGGGCTGGAAACACCATATATTTT TRBV29-1 TRBD1 few TRBJ1-3
CASSAGGNNEQFF TGTGCCAGCAGCGCCGGAGGAAACAATGAGCAGTTCTTC TRBV9 - few TRBJ2-1
CASSYAVAGANRAGELFF TGTGCCAGCAGTTACGCCGTCGCGGGGGCAAACCGCGCCGGGGAGCTGTTTTTT TRBV27 - few TRBJ2-2
CAIRGTQALDTQYF TGTGCCATCAGGGGGACCCAGGCCCTAGATACGCAGTATTTT TRBV10-3 - - TRBJ2-3
CASSEAYYGYTF TGTGCCAGCAGTGAAGCTTACTATGGCTACACCTTC TRBV6-1 - many TRBJ1-2
CATSDPGTATSYNEQFF TGTGCCACCAGTGACCCGGGGACAGCTACCTCCTACAATGAGCAGTTCTTC TRBV24-1 TRBD1 few TRBJ2-1
CASSVRGLADEQYF TGTGCCAGCAGCGTAAGAGGGCTAGCGGACGAGCAGTACTTC TRBV9 TRBD2 - TRBJ2-7
CASSHLLAGGINEQFF TGCGCCAGCAGCCACTTACTAGCGGGAGGGATCAATGAGCAGTTCTTC TRBV4-3 TRBD2 - TRBJ2-1
CSVERDVETQYF TGCAGCGTTGAAAGGGACGTCGAGACCCAGTACTTC TRBV29-1 - many TRBJ2-5
CSGLDSIRGDEQFF TGCAGTGGTCTGGACTCGATTAGGGGAGATGAGCAGTTCTTC TRBV20-1 - - TRBJ2-1
CSAPAGGTDTQYF TGCAGTGCCCCAGCGGGGGGCACAGATACGCAGTATTTT TRBV20-1 TRBD2 - TRBJ2-3
CASSPDGQGYTF TGTGCCAGCTCACCGGACGGCCAAGGCTACACCTTC TRBV18 - few TRBJ1-2
CASSARGEGNQPQHF TGTGCCAGCAGTGCAAGGGGGGAAGGCAATCAGCCCCAGCATTTT TRBV12-3/TRBV12-4 - - TRBJ1-5
CASSPRASGRAFDEQFF TGCGCCAGCAGCCCGAGGGCTAGCGGGAGGGCCTTCGATGAGCAGTTCTTC TRBV5-1 TRBD2 - TRBJ2-1
CASSLRGLSTNEKLFF TGTGCCAGCAGTCTCCGGGGCCTTTCAACTAATGAAAAACTGTTTTTT TRBV28 - many TRBJ1-4
CASSSLQGETQYF TGTGCCAGCAGCTCCCTACAGGGGGAGACCCAGTACTTC TRBV5-5 TRBD1 few TRBJ2-5
CASSSGLRHEQYF TGTGCCAGCAGTTCAGGACTAAGACACGAGCAGTACTTC TRBV12-3/TRBV12-4 - - TRBJ2-7
CASSQRGGDTEAFF TGTGCCAGCAGCCAACGGGGTGGGGACACTGAAGCTTTCTTT TRBV3-1 - many TRBJ1-1
CASSVGTGAAYEQYF TGTGCCAGCAGCGTAGGGACGGGGGCGGCCTACGAGCAGTACTTC TRBV9 - - TRBJ2-7
CASSEPPGRPSGANVLTF TGTGCCAGCAGTGAGCCCCCGGGCAGACCCTCTGGGGCCAACGTCCTGACTTTC TRBV25-1 - - TRBJ2-6
CASSQGRDRREETQYF TGCGCCAGCAGCCAAGGCCGGGACAGACGAGAAGAGACCCAGTACTTC TRBV4-1 TRBD1 - TRBJ2-5
CASSLVSWQGPYGYTF TGTGCCAGCAGTTTAGTGTCTTGGCAGGGCCCCTATGGCTACACCTTC TRBV12-3/TRBV12-4 - few TRBJ1-2
CSVGKTGWTYEQYF TGCAGCGTTGGAAAGACAGGGTGGACCTACGAGCAGTACTTC TRBV29-1 TRBD1 few TRBJ2-7
CASSRSGGQETQYF TGTGCCAGCTCACGGTCAGGGGGGCAAGAGACCCAGTACTTC TRBV18 - - TRBJ2-5
CASSFDRVYEQFF TGTGCCAGCAGCTTCGACAGGGTCTATGAGCAGTTCTTC TRBV5-6 TRBD1 - TRBJ2-1
CASSPWSQRMTEAFF TGTGCCAGCAGCCCATGGTCCCAACGAATGACTGAAGCTTTCTTT TRBV14 - few TRBJ1-1
CASSPLRIAGTNTGELFF TGTGCCAGCTCACCGCTCCGAATAGCGGGGACGAACACCGGGGAGCTGTTTTTT TRBV18 TRBD2 many TRBJ2-2
CASSLGLADDNEQFF TGTGCCAGCAGTCTGGGACTAGCGGATGACAATGAGCAGTTCTTC TRBV12-3/TRBV12-4 TRBD2 many TRBJ2-1
CASSFVGRGATGELFF TGTGCCAGCAGTTTCGTGGGACGGGGCGCCACCGGGGAGCTGTTTTTT TRBV12-3/TRBV12-4 - few TRBJ2-2
CASSLRGGMGLLAKNIQYF TGTGCCAGCAGTTTACGCGGGGGAATGGGATTGCTAGCCAAAAACATTCAGTACTTC TRBV28 TRBD2 - TRBJ2-4
CASSQDIVDIGHQPQHF TGTGCCAGCAGCCAAGATATCGTTGACATTGGTCATCAGCCCCAGCATTTT TRBV14 - - TRBJ1-5
CAWTRGMYNEQFF TGTGCCTGGACGCGGGGGATGTACAATGAGCAGTTCTTC TRBV30 TRBD2 few TRBJ2-1
CASRGTSGSDTQYF TGTGCCAGCAGGGGGACTAGCGGGAGTGATACGCAGTATTTT TRBV12-3/TRBV12-4 TRBD2 few TRBJ2-3
CAISDSWYGYTF TGTGCCATCAGTGACTCGTGGTATGGCTACACCTTC TRBV10-3 - many TRBJ1-2
CTHGTGNYEQYF TGTACCCACGGGACAGGGAACTACGAGCAGTACTTC TRBV6-5 TRBD1 - TRBJ2-7
CSARQGKENTEAFF TGCAGCGCCAGACAGGGGAAGGAGAACACTGAAGCTTTCTTT TRBV29-1 TRBD1 - TRBJ1-1